What follows are 32 T cell receptor beta chains derived from one specimen sequenced in a study of cytomegalovirus exposure and HLA in healthy donors. Generated by immunoSEQ multiplex PCR, the TCRdb table keeps only in-frame clones and is missing some. The sample has 95,000 to 120,000 clones, approximately 96% seen once. Input material: PBMCs. All receptors derive from a woman aged 18-35 years in good health and CMV-seronegative.

V is TRBV15 and J is TRBJ1-1; possibly TRBD1 for D (5 bases). Trimming left V 2 bases short and J 5 bases short, with 9 bases between. Looked up from germline, CDR1 is LNHNV and CDR2 is YYDKDF (reference sequence). The CDR3 has 13 residues. The CDR3 DNA is TGTGCCACCAGCAGACGGGGGGGAACTGAAGCTTTCTTT. This sequence encodes CATSRRGGTEAFF.

The genes are TRBV29-1 and TRBJ1-1; TRBD1 is a possible D gene (5 bases). Germline V gene lookup returns CDR1 SQVTM and CDR2 ANQGSEA. The CDR3 runs 13 residues. DNA for the CDR3: TGCACCCCCTGGGAGGGGATGAACACTGAAGCTTTCTTT. Translated, it gives CTPWEGMNTEAFF. The whole variable domain, filled in from reference TRBV29-1 and TRBJ1-1, reads SAVISQKPSRDICQRGTSLTIQCQVDSQVTMMFWYRQQPGQSLTLIATANQGSEATYESGFVIDKFPISRPNLTFSTLTVSNMSPEDSSIYLCTPWEGMNTEAFFGQGTRLTVV.

The chain couples TRBV7-9 to TRBJ1-2, with D possibly being TRBD1 (5 bases). Germline V gene data show CDR1 as SEHNR and CDR2 as FQNEAQ (reference sequence). V was cut by 3 bases and J by 4 bases, with 18 bases left in between. CDR3 length: 16 residues. CDR3 bases: TGTGCCAGCAGCTTTCGGAAAGGGGCGAAGATCTATGGCTACACCTTC. Protein: CASSFRKGAKIYGYTF. The full variable domain, completed using reference TRBV7-9 and TRBJ1-2, is DTGVSQNPRHKITKRGQNVTFRCDPISEHNRLYWYRQTLGQGPEFLTYFQNEAQLEKSRLLSDRFSAERPKGSFSTLEIQRTEQGDSAMYLCASSFRKGAKIYGYTFGSGTRLTVV.

The rearrangement joins TRBV28 to TRBJ1-1, with TRBD1 identical over 8 bases. The CDR3 has 19 residues. V shed 2 bases, J shed 0 bases, and the junction held 14 bases outside the gene matches. Per the germline V gene, CDR1 is MDHEN and CDR2 is SYDVKM. The CDR3 DNA is TGTGCCAGCAGTTTAGGTTCCGGAGTGCAGGGGGCCATGAACACTGAAGCTTTCTTT. This codes for CASSLGSGVQGAMNTEAFF.

This clone was seen a single time. The V and J genes are TRBV4-1 and TRBJ1-1; D remains ambiguous. V was trimmed by 1 base and J by 2 bases, leaving 11 bases between them. This CDR3 spans 15 amino acids. Per the germline V gene, CDR1 is MGHRA and CDR2 is YSYEKL. This CDR3 reads CASSQGPVHNTEAFF. The CDR3 region has the DNA TGCGCCAGCAGCCAAGGGCCAGTGCATAACACTGAAGCTTTCTTT.

J is TRBJ1-1 and V is TRBV5-1, with a tentative D call TRBD1 (5 bases). The CDR3 covers 15 residues. Germline CDR1 SGHRS, CDR2 YFSETQ. V was cut by 4 bases and J by 1 base, with 14 bases left in between. The CDR3 DNA reads as TGCGCCAGCAGCCCCCTTGCTGACAGGAACACTGAAGCTTTCTTT. Translated, it gives CASSPLADRNTEAFF.

The J gene is TRBJ2-5, the V gene TRBV28; 8 bases agree with TRBD1. V was clipped by 5 bases and J by 1 base; unmatched bases: 9. The CDR3 spans 16 residues. Germline V gives CDR1 MDHEN, CDR2 SYDVKM. The CDR3 is CASSMPATGAQETQYF. CDR3 DNA: TGTGCCAGCAGTATGCCGGCGACAGGGGCCCAAGAGACCCAGTACTTC.

The V gene is TRBV30, the J gene TRBJ2-3; 11 bases map to TRBD2. The CDR3 totals 12 residues. Germline V gene lookup returns CDR1 GTSNPN and CDR2 SVGIG (reference sequence). The CDR3 spells CVLAGGTDTQYF. The DNA of the CDR3 is TGTGTACTAGCGGGGGGCACAGATACGCAGTATTTT.

The chain has TRBV27 and TRBJ2-5; D is uncertain. Germline V CDR1 and CDR2: MNHEY, SMNVEV (reference sequence). The CDR3 has 13 residues. Deletions cut 5 bases from V and 2 bases from J, with 9 bases between. The CDR3 sequence is CASSPNLQETQYF. In DNA, the CDR3 is TGTGCCAGCAGTCCAAACCTACAAGAGACCCAGTACTTC.

This chain connects TRBV18 to TRBJ2-3, with a possible D match to TRBD2 (6 bases). Germline V lookup: CDR1 KGHSH, CDR2 LQKENI. This CDR3 comprises 14 residues. The V end lost 3 bases, the J end lost 2 bases, and 9 bases lay between the germline ends. The CDR3: CASSPTRFTDTQYF. The CDR3 DNA follows: TGTGCCAGCTCACCGACTAGGTTCACAGATACGCAGTATTTT.

This sequence joins TRBV27 and TRBJ2-1; D is uncertain. This CDR3 has 13 amino acids. V was shortened by 2 bases and J by 9 bases, with 11 bases between the two germline ends. CDR1 is MNHEY, CDR2 SMNVEV, per germline (reference sequence). The CDR3 DNA sequence: TGTGCCAGCAGTTTAATGAGTATCGGTGAGCAGTTCTTC. It encodes CASSLMSIGEQFF.

The chain employs TRBV4-2 and TRBJ2-1; TRBD2 agrees at 8 bases. CDR1 and CDR2 (germline): LGHNA, YNFKEQ. The CDR3 is made up of 13 amino acids. V was clipped by 4 bases and J by 9 bases; unmatched bases: 5. CDR3 residues: CASSPGTRGEQFF. The CDR3 bases are TGTGCCAGCAGCCCCGGGACTAGAGGTGAGCAGTTCTTC.

The chain joins TRBV7-9 to TRBJ1-2, with 9 bases lining up with TRBD1. Germline CDR1 is SEHNR and CDR2 is FQNEAQ (reference sequence). The trim removed 4 bases at V and 4 bases at J, leaving 7 bases unmatched. The length of the CDR3 is 15 residues. The CDR3 DNA reads TGTGCCAGCAGCTCTACAGGGGGCGTCGGCTATGGCTACACCTTC. It is translated as CASSSTGGVGYGYTF.

The chain carries TRBV5-1 and TRBJ2-1; D gene uncertain. The V end was cut by 0 bases, the J end by 0 bases, with 10 bases between. CDR1 SGHRS and CDR2 YFSETQ come from the germline V gene. The CDR3 totals 16 residues. The DNA for the CDR3 is TGCGCCAGCAGCTTGGCCGACACGAGCTCCTACAATGAGCAGTTCTTC. Its translation is CASSLADTSSYNEQFF. Full variable domain (outside the CDR3, taken from reference TRBV5-1 and TRBJ2-1): KAGVTQTPRYLIKTRGQQVTLSCSPISGHRSVSWYQQTPGQGLQFLFEYFSETQRNKGNFPGRFSGRQFSNSRSEMNVSTLELGDSALYLCASSLADTSSYNEQFFGPGTRLTVL.

The chain links TRBV19 to TRBJ2-5; TRBD1 might be the D (6 bases). The germline V and J ends were trimmed by 5 bases and 5 bases, with 15 bases remaining between them. This CDR3 is built from 14 residues. Germline V lookup: CDR1 LNHDA, CDR2 SQIVND (reference sequence). CDR3 loop: CASSEIGGKETQYF. The CDR3 nucleotides read TGTGCCAGTAGTGAAATAGGGGGAAAGGAGACCCAGTACTTC. Complete variable domain (other parts from reference TRBV19 and TRBJ2-5): DGGITQSPKYLFRKEGQNVTLSCEQNLNHDAMYWYRQDPGQGLRLIYYSQIVNDFQKGDIAEGYSVSREKKESFPLTVTSAQKNPTAFYLCASSEIGGKETQYFGPGTRLLVL.

The gene calls are TRBV7-9 and TRBJ2-1; perhaps TRBD2 as D (7 bases). The V gene's germline CDR1 is SEHNR and CDR2 FQNEAQ (reference sequence). Trimming stripped 5 bases from V and 4 bases from J, with 15 bases between. This CDR3 region has 15 residues. CDR3 in amino acids: CASSHEGGEYNEQFF. Written as DNA, the CDR3 is TGTGCCAGCAGCCACGAGGGGGGGGAGTACAATGAGCAGTTCTTC.

The chain combines TRBV25-1 with TRBJ2-5; D might be TRBD1 (6 bases). V gave up 11 bases and J gave up 3 bases, with 10 bases separating them. Germline assignment: CDR1 MGHDK and CDR2 SYGVNS. This CDR3 is 11 amino acids long. This CDR3 reads CAAGGEETQYF. DNA of the CDR3: TGTGCCGCTGGGGGCGAAGAGACCCAGTACTTC.

The chain links TRBV7-6 to TRBJ2-7, with 9 bases fitting TRBD1. In germline, CDR1 is SGHVS, CDR2 FNYEAQ. The CDR3 loop spans 14 amino acids. V lost 5 bases, J lost 5 bases, and 7 bases stayed unmatched. DNA for the CDR3: TGTGCCAGCAGCCTCGTCCGGACAGGGGACGAGCAGTACTTC. As protein: CASSLVRTGDEQYF.

The V and J genes are TRBV28 and TRBJ1-1, with a tentative D call TRBD1 (6 bases). Germline V gene sequence: CDR1 MDHEN, CDR2 SYDVKM. Trimming left V 3 bases short and J 4 bases short, with 18 bases between. The CDR3 has 16 residues. The CDR3: CASSLPNLGRGTEAFF. In DNA, the CDR3 is TGTGCCAGCAGTTTGCCCAACTTGGGCAGGGGCACTGAAGCTTTCTTT.

The rearrangement joins TRBV2 to TRBJ1-6, with 10 bases identical to TRBD1. Germline-derived CDR1 and CDR2 are SNHLY and FYNNEI. There are 16 residues in the CDR3. The V gene end was trimmed by 5 bases and the J gene end by 0 bases; junction bases not matched to a gene: 1. CDR3 in amino acids: CASSWDRGSYNSPLHF. The CDR3 region has the DNA TGTGCCAGCAGTTGGGACAGGGGCTCCTATAATTCACCCCTCCACTTT. Based on the CDR3 plus reference TRBV2 and TRBJ1-6, the full variable domain is EPEVTQTPSHQVTQMGQEVILRCVPISNHLYFYWYRQILGQKVEFLVSFYNNEISEKSEIFDDQFSVERPDGSNFTLKIRSTKLEDSAMYFCASSWDRGSYNSPLHFGNGTRLTVT.

The rearrangement links TRBV5-5 to TRBJ1-1, with D uncertain. V lost 3 bases and J 3 bases, leaving 12 bases between the germline ends. CDR1 and CDR2 (germline): SGHKS, YYEKEE (reference sequence). This CDR3 has 14 residues. Here the CDR3 reads CASSSLLRDTEAFF. For the CDR3, the DNA is TGTGCCAGCAGCTCCCTGTTGCGTGACACTGAAGCTTTCTTT.

This sequence joins TRBV2 and TRBJ2-6; D is uncertain. The CDR3 length is 15 residues. CDR1 is SNHLY, CDR2 FYNNEI, per germline. The V end lost 4 bases, the J end lost 0 bases, and 7 bases lay between the germline ends. This chain's CDR3 is CASSARDSGANVLTF. The DNA for the CDR3 is TGTGCCAGCAGTGCCCGAGACTCTGGGGCCAACGTCCTGACTTTC.

The J gene is TRBJ2-5, the V gene TRBV7-9; D may be TRBD1 (6 bases). Germline CDR1 SEHNR, CDR2 FQNEAQ (reference sequence). V lost 4 bases and J 0 bases, leaving 15 bases between the germline ends. The CDR3 extends over 16 amino acids. CDR3 residues: CASSSFRTVYQETQYF. The CDR3 bases are TGTGCCAGCAGCTCATTCAGGACAGTGTACCAAGAGACCCAGTACTTC.

This clone has just a few counts. The chain has TRBV10-2 and TRBJ1-2; TRBD1 agrees at 9 bases. The CDR3 has 14 residues. V shed 5 bases and J 5 bases; nucleotides not matched to a gene: 6. CDR1 is WSHSY and CDR2 is SAAADI in the germline V gene. As DNA, the CDR3 is TGCGCCAGCAGTCCGGACAGGGGAATATATGGCTACACCTTC. It codes for CASSPDRGIYGYTF.

V is TRBV2 and J is TRBJ2-3, with 7 bases that match TRBD1. The V gene's germline CDR1 is SNHLY and CDR2 FYNNEI. Trimming removed 1 base from V and 14 bases from J; junction bases left unmatched: 12. The length of the CDR3 is 14 residues. CDR3 residues: CASSEEGQRTRGYF. The DNA of the CDR3 is TGTGCCAGCAGTGAAGAGGGACAGCGTACCAGGGGGTATTTT.

This sequence joins TRBV4-1 and TRBJ2-1; TRBD2 matches at 8 bases. J lost 0 bases, V lost 2 bases, and 3 bases had no gene match. There are 16 residues in the CDR3. Germline V gene lookup returns CDR1 MGHRA and CDR2 YSYEKL. The CDR3: CASSQLGGGSYNEQFF. CDR3 bases: TGCGCCAGCAGCCAACTCGGGGGGGGCTCCTACAATGAGCAGTTCTTC.

V and J are TRBV9 and TRBJ2-2; 12 nucleotides match TRBD1. The J segment lost 3 bases and the V segment lost 0 bases, leaving 3 bases of the junction unmatched. The CDR3 spans 17 residues. Germline CDR1 reads SGDLS; CDR2 reads YYNGEE. CDR3 coding DNA: TGTGCCAGCAGCGTAGAGGGACAGGGGGCAGACACCGGGGAGCTGTTTTTT. This encodes CASSVEGQGADTGELFF.

The rearrangement links TRBV5-4 to TRBJ2-3; 7 nucleotides match TRBD1. The CDR3 totals 15 residues. CDR1 and CDR2 (germline): SGHNT, YYREEE (reference sequence). Trimming took 4 bases from V and 3 from J; bases not matched to a gene: 8. The CDR3 is CASSQDYRGTDTQYF. CDR3 nucleotide sequence: TGTGCCAGCAGCCAAGATTACAGGGGTACAGATACGCAGTATTTT.

The rearrangement uses TRBV9 and TRBJ1-1; no clear D. Trimming shortened V by 3 bases and J by 0 bases, and 6 bases separated the two germline ends. The V gene's germline CDR1 is SGDLS and CDR2 YYNGEE. CDR3 length: 13 residues. This CDR3 reads CASSGSMNTEAFF. The CDR3 nucleotides are TGTGCCAGCAGCGGTTCCATGAACACTGAAGCTTTCTTT.

The V gene is TRBV6-5, the J gene TRBJ2-4, with a possible D match to TRBD2 (5 bases). The CDR3 length is 14 residues. Germline V gives CDR1 MNHEY, CDR2 SVGAGI. With 5 bases removed from V and 3 bases from J, the gap between germline ends came to 11 bases. This chain's CDR3 is CASSRGRDKNIQYF. CDR3 nucleotide sequence: TGTGCCAGCAGTCGCGGACGGGACAAAAACATTCAGTACTTC.

The chain couples TRBV6-5 to TRBJ2-2; perhaps TRBD1 as D (6 bases). Deletions cut 7 bases from V and 10 bases from J, with 7 bases between. This CDR3 spans 10 amino acids. CDR1 MNHEY and CDR2 SVGAGI come from the germline V gene. The CDR3 is CASNRAELFF. As DNA, the CDR3 is TGTGCCAGCAACAGGGCGGAGCTGTTTTTT.

V is TRBV6-1 and J is TRBJ1-1; D gene ambiguous. Germline CDR1 MNHNS, CDR2 SASEGT. Trimming pared 4 bases from V and 2 bases from J, leaving 20 bases between. The CDR3 loop spans 17 amino acids. The DNA for the CDR3 is TGTGCCAGCAGTGTGAAAGGGCTCGGGGTCCAAAACACTGAAGCTTTCTTT. Translated: CASSVKGLGVQNTEAFF.